This T cell receptor beta chain came from a study of control samples from healthy donors and cancer patients. Sequencing was performed with immunoSEQ multiplex PCR; in TCRdb, only in-frame clones are kept and a portion is missing. The data contain 100,000 to 150,000 clones, about 92% of them singletons. The CDR3 spans 19 residues. V gave up 4 bases and J gave up 0 bases, with 22 bases separating them. CDR1 and CDR2 from the germline V gene are MNHGY and SAAAGT. V is TRBV6-8 and J is TRBJ1-3; possibly TRBD1 for D (5 bases). The sequencing sample was made of PBMCs. This TCR was recovered from an elderly man with head and neck cancer. The CDR3 sequence: CASSSPGPLRTNSGNTIYF. The CDR3 DNA sequence: TGTGCCAGCAGTTCGCCGGGGCCCCTACGAACTAACTCTGGAAACACCATATATTTT.